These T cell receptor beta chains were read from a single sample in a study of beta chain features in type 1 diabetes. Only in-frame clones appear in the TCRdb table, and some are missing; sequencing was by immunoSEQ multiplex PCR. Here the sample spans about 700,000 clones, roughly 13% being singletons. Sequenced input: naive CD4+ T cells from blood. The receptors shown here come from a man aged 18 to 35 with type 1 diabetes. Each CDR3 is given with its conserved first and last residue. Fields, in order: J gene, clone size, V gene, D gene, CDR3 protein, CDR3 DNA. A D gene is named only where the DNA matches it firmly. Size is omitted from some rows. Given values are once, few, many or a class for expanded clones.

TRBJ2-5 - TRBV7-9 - CASSRYRGGGQETQYF TGTGCCAGCAGCCGTTACAGGGGAGGGGGCCAAGAGACCCAGTACTTC
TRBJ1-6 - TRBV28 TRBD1 CASTLGTGASNSPLHF TGTGCCAGCACCTTAGGGACAGGGGCGAGTAATTCACCCCTCCACTTT
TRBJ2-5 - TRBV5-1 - CASSLRETQYF TGCGCCAGCAGCTTGAGGGAGACCCAGTACTTC
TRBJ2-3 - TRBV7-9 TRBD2 CASSLGLAGNTQYF TGTGCCAGCAGCCTTGGACTAGCTGGAAATACGCAGTATTTT
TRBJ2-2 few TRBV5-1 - CASSLVSGELFF TGCGCCAGCAGCTTGGTGTCCGGGGAGCTGTTTTTT
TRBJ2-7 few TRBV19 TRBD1 CASSAPGQTYEQYF TGTGCCAGTAGTGCCCCGGGACAGACCTACGAGCAGTACTTC
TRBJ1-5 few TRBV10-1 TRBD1 CASSEGQGIDQPQHF TGCGCCAGCAGTGAGGGACAGGGTATCGATCAGCCCCAGCATTTT
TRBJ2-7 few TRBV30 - CAWSQAAEQYF TGTGCCTGGAGTCAGGCGGCCGAGCAGTACTTC
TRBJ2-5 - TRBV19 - CASSYQETQYF TGTGCCAGCAGTTACCAAGAGACCCAGTACTTC
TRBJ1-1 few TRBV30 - CAWSVRGHIWNTEAFF TGTGCCTGGAGTGTCAGGGGCCATATCTGGAACACTGAAGCTTTCTTT